The T cell receptor (beta chain) under discussion was sequenced for a study of cytomegalovirus exposure and HLA in healthy donors. Overall study results and limits: Listed as cytomegalovirus-associated were over 150 TCR beta chains. In an earlier analysis, about 87% or about 30%: the productive usage of most TCR beta V segments.

In the PCR, 60 Vbeta and 13 Jbeta primers were used. In the study's own analysis: Later, an analysis found about 80 million unique TCR beta chains, and roughly 9.9 million of these were shared. The method was immunoSEQ multiplex PCR; TCRdb's version includes in-frame clones alone and lacks a portion of them. D and trimming were read from the DNA, whereas the V and J calls and clone size are those reported in that table. The table has 150,000 to 200,000 clones, about 87% seen once. Germline CDR1 and CDR2: KGHSH and LQKENI. This CDR3 has 15 residues. V trimming: 3 bases; J trimming: 1 base; junction bases outside the gene matches: 6. Comment on this clone: Its antigen remains unknown.

The clonotype was recovered from a woman aged 18-35 years in good health and CMV-seronegative. This chain links TRBV18 with TRBJ2-7; 7 nucleotides match TRBD1. Specimen: PBMCs. CDR3 DNA sequence: TGTGCCAGCTCACCGACAGGGAGATTGTCCTACGAGCAGTACTTC. This encodes CASSPTGRLSYEQYF.